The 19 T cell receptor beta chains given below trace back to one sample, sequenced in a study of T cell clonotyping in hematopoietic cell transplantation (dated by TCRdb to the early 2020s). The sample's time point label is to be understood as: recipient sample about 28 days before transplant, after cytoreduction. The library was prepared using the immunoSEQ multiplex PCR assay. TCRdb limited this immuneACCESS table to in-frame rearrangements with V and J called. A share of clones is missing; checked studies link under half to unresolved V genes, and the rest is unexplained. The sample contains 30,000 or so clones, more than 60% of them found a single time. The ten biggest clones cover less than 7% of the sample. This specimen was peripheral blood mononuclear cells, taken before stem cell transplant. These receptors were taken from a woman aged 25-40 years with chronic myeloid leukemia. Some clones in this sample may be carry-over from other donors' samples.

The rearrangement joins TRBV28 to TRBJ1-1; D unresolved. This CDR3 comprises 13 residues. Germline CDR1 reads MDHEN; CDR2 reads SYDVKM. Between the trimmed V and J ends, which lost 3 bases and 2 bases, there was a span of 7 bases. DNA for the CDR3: TGTGCCAGCAGTTTGAAGGCAAACACTGAAGCTTTCTTT. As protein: CASSLKANTEAFF. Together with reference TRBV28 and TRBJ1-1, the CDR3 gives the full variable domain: DVKVTQSSRYLVKRTGEKVFLECVQDMDHENMFWYRQDPGLGLRLIYFSYDVKMKEKGDIPEGYSVSREKKERFSLILESASTNQTSMYLCASSLKANTEAFFGQGTRLTVV.

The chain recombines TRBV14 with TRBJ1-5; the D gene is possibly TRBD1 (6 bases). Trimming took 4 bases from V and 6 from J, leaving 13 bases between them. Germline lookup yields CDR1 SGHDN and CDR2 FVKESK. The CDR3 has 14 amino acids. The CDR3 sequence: CASSPNRVTQPQHF. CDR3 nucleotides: TGTGCCAGCAGCCCTAACAGGGTTACTCAGCCCCAGCATTTT. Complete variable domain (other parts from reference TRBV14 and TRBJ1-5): EAGVTQFPSHSVIEKGQTVTLRCDPISGHDNLYWYRRVMGKEIKFLLHFVKESKQDESGMPNNRFLAERTGGTYSTLKVQPAELEDSGVYFCASSPNRVTQPQHFGDGTRLSIL.

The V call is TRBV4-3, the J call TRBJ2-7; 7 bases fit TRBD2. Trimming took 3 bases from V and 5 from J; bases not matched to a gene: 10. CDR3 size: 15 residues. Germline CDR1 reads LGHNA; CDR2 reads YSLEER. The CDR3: CASSQTTGGINEQYF. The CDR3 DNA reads TGCGCCAGCAGCCAGACGACCGGGGGGATCAACGAGCAGTACTTC.

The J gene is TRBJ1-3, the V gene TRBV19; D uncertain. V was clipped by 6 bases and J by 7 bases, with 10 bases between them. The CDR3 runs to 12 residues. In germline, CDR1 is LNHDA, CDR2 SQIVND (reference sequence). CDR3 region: CASSPLSNTIYF. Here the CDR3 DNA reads TGTGCCAGTAGCCCCCTGTCGAACACCATATATTTT.

CDR3 DNA: TGCGCCAGCAGCCAAGCAGGCATCCGGGGTGTTAGCTATGGCTACACCTTC. Translation: CASSQAGIRGVSYGYTF. The V call is TRBV4-1, the J call TRBJ1-2; no firm D call. The V gene's germline CDR1 is MGHRA and CDR2 YSYEKL. This CDR3 has 17 amino acids. The V end was cut by 1 base, the J end by 4 bases, with 19 bases between.

CDR3 in DNA: TGTGCCAGCAGCCTGGGAGGAATCAATCAGCCCCAGCATTTT. This sequence encodes CASSLGGINQPQHF. V usage is TRBV5-6 and J usage is TRBJ1-5, with D hard to call. The CDR3 consists of 14 residues. The germline gives CDR1 SGHDT, CDR2 YYEEEE. V was pared by 4 bases and J by 3 bases, with 11 bases between.

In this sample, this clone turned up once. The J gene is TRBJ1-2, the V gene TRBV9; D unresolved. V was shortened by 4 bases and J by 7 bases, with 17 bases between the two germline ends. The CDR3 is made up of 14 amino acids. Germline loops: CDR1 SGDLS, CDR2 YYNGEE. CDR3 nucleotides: TGTGCCAGCAGCCCCCGTGGGGAAGGGTCTGGCTACACCTTC. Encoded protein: CASSPRGEGSGYTF.

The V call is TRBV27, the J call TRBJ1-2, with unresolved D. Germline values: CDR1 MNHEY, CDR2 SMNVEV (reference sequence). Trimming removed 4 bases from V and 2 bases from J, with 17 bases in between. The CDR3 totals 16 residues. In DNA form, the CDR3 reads TGTGCCAGCAGTTCTATAATGACCGAAGCGAACTATGGCTACACCTTC. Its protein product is CASSSIMTEANYGYTF.

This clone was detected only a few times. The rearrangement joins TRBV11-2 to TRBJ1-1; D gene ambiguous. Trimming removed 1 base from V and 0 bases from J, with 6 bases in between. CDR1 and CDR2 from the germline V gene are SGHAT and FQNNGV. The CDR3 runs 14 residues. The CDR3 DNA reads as TGTGCCAGCAGCTTAGTGGGGATGAACACTGAAGCTTTCTTT. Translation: CASSLVGMNTEAFF.

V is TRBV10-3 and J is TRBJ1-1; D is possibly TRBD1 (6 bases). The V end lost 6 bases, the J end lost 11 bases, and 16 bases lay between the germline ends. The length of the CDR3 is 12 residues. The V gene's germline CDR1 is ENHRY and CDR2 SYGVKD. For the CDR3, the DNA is TGTGCCATCAGCGAAACAGGGTTTACTGCTTTCTTT. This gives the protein CAISETGFTAFF.

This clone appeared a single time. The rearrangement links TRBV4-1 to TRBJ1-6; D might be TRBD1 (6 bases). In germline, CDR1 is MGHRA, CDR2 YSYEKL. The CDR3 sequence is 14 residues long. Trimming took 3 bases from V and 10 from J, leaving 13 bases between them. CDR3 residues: CASSHPGVGSPLHF. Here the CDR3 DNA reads TGCGCCAGCAGCCACCCAGGGGTAGGGTCACCCCTCCACTTT.

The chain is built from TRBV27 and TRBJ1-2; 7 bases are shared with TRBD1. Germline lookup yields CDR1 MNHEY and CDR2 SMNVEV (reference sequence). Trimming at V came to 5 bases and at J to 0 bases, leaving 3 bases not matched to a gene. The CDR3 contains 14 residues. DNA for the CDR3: TGTGCCAGCAGTCAACAGGGGACTAACTATGGCTACACCTTC. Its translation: CASSQQGTNYGYTF.

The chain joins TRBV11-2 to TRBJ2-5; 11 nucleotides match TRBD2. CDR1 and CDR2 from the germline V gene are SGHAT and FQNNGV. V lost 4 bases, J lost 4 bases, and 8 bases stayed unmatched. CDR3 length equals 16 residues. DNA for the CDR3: TGTGCCAGCAGCTATAGACTAGCGGGGCGCGGAGAGACCCAGTACTTC. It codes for CASSYRLAGRGETQYF.

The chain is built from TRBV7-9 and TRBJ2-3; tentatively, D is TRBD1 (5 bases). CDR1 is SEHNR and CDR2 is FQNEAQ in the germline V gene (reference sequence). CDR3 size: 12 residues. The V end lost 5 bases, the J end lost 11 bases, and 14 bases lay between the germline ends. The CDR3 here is CASSAGSVKQYF. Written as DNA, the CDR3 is TGTGCCAGCAGCGCAGGGTCCGTGAAGCAGTATTTT.

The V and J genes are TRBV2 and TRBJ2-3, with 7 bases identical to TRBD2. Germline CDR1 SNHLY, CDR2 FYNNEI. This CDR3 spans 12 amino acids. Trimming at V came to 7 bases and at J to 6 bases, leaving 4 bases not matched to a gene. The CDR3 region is CASMAGDDTQYF. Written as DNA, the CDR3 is TGTGCCAGCATGGCGGGGGATGATACGCAGTATTTT.

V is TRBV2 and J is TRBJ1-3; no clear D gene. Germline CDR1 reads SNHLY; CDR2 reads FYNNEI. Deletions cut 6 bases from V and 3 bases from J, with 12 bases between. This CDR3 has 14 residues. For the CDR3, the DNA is TGTGCCAGCAGCGACACAAGGAATGGAAACACCATATATTTT. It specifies CASSDTRNGNTIYF.

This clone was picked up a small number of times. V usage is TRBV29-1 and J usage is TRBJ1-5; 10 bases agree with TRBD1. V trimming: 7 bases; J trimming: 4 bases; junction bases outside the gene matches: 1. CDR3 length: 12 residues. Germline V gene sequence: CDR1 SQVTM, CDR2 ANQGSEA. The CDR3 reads CSAGQGNQPQHF. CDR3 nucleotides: TGCAGCGCGGGACAGGGGAATCAGCCCCAGCATTTT.

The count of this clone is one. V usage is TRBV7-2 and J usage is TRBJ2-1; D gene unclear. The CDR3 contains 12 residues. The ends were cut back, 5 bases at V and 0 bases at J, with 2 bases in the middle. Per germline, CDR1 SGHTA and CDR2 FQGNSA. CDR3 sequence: CASSPSYNEQFF. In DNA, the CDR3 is TGTGCCAGCAGCCCCTCCTACAATGAGCAGTTCTTC.

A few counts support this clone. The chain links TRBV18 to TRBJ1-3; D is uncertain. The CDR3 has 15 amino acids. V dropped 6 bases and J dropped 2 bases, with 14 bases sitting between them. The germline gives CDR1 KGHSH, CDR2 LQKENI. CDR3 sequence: CASSNPRGAGNTIYF. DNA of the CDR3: TGTGCCAGCTCCAATCCACGGGGTGCTGGAAACACCATATATTTT.